Presented here are 9 T cell receptor beta chains from one specimen sequenced in a study of OX40 agonist ivuxolimab in advanced cancers. The table came from immunoSEQ multiplex PCR; TCRdb's copy has only in-frame clones and leaves some out. The table lists some 68,000 clones, about 87% of them singletons, with around 0.93% in the top ten. Source: CD4+ or CD8+ T cells sorted from blood, taken in a trial of the OX40 agonist ivuxolimab. The receptors shown here come from an adult with an advanced solid tumor such as melanoma, head and neck, liver or kidney cancer.

The count of this clone is one. This chain links TRBV6-4 with TRBJ2-7; D is undetermined. The length of the CDR3 is 11 residues. CDR1 MRHNA and CDR2 SNTAGT come from the germline V gene. Between the trimmed V and J ends, which lost 6 bases and 3 bases, there was a span of 6 bases. DNA of the CDR3: TGTGCCAGCAGCCGAATCTACGAGCAGTACTTC. The encoded protein is CASSRIYEQYF.

The V call is TRBV5-4, the J call TRBJ2-7; 13 bases line up with TRBD2. The CDR3 totals 15 residues. J gave up 6 bases and V 1 base, and 4 bases lay outside the gene matches. Looked up from germline, CDR1 is SGHNT and CDR2 is YYREEE (reference sequence). The CDR3 sequence: CASSLMGLAGSEQYF. The CDR3 bases are TGTGCCAGCAGCTTGATGGGACTAGCGGGATCCGAGCAGTACTTC.

This chain connects TRBV18 to TRBJ1-2; D not resolved. CDR1 is KGHSH and CDR2 is LQKENI in the germline V gene. Trimming cost V 3 bases and J 8 bases, with 22 bases left between them. The CDR3 is made up of 16 amino acids. The CDR3 coding sequence is TGTGCCAGCTCACCCGAAACCCGACAAGGCTTAAGCGGCTACACCTTC. It translates to CASSPETRQGLSGYTF. Complete variable domain (other parts from reference TRBV18 and TRBJ1-2): NAGVMQNPRHLVRRRGQEARLRCSPMKGHSHVYWYRQLPEEGLKFMVYLQKENIIDESGMPKERFSAEFPKEGPSILRIQQVVRGDSAAYFCASSPETRQGLSGYTFGSGTRLTVV.

The chain joins TRBV25-1 to TRBJ2-5; 10 nucleotides line up with TRBD2. The germline V gene encodes CDR1 MGHDK and CDR2 SYGVNS. The CDR3 spans 15 residues. The trim removed 7 bases at V and 2 bases at J, leaving 7 bases unmatched. The DNA of the CDR3 is TGTGCCAGCACCCGACTAGCGGGCGCTCAAGAGACCCAGTACTTC. It encodes CASTRLAGAQETQYF.

This chain uses TRBV28 with TRBJ1-5, with D unresolved. The V gene's germline CDR1 is MDHEN and CDR2 SYDVKM. V was clipped by 4 bases and J by 7 bases, with 14 bases between them. This CDR3 contains 14 residues. The CDR3 loop is CASSWAGFDQPQHF. The CDR3 coding sequence is TGTGCCAGCAGTTGGGCGGGATTCGACCAGCCCCAGCATTTT.

J is TRBJ2-1 and V is TRBV7-9; a possible D gene is TRBD2 (5 bases). Trimming left V 1 base short and J 8 bases short, with 9 bases between. The CDR3 is 13 amino acids. Germline CDR1 and CDR2: SEHNR and FQNEAQ (reference sequence). The CDR3, as DNA: TGTGCCAGCAGCTTAGTCGGTAGCGATGAGCAGTTCTTC. Protein: CASSLVGSDEQFF.

The chain employs TRBV6-1 and TRBJ2-2; D might be TRBD1 (6 bases). The CDR3 length is 15 residues. Germline V gene sequence: CDR1 MNHNS, CDR2 SASEGT. The ends were cut back, 6 bases at V and 4 bases at J, with 15 bases in the middle. In DNA form, the CDR3 reads TGTGCCAGCAGCTTAGTGGGGGCCCCCACCGGGGAGCTGTTTTTT. It yields the protein CASSLVGAPTGELFF.

A single count supports this clone. V usage is TRBV28 and J usage is TRBJ2-3; no firm D call. V was clipped by 6 bases and J by 4 bases, with 8 bases between them. The CDR3 runs to 12 residues. Germline CDR1 reads MDHEN; CDR2 reads SYDVKM. In nucleotides, the CDR3 is TGTGCCAGCAGGCTGTCGGCAGATACGCAGTATTTT. Protein product: CASRLSADTQYF.

V is TRBV11-1 and J is TRBJ1-5, with D unclear. CDR3 length: 13 amino acids. Looked up from germline, CDR1 is SGHAT and CDR2 is FQDESV (reference sequence). V lost 0 bases to trimming and J lost 4 bases, with 4 bases between them. The chain's CDR3 is CASSLAANQPQHF. For the CDR3, the DNA is TGTGCCAGCAGCTTAGCCGCTAATCAGCCCCAGCATTTT. Complete variable domain (other parts from reference TRBV11-1 and TRBJ1-5): EAEVAQSPRYKITEKSQAVAFWCDPISGHATLYWYRQILGQGPELLVQFQDESVVDDSQLPKDRFSAERLKGVDSTLKIQPAELGDSAMYLCASSLAANQPQHFGDGTRLSIL.